The rows below give T cell receptor beta chains drawn from one sample of a study of blood T cell repertoires in COVID-19. The protocol was immunoSEQ multiplex PCR, while the TCRdb copy is restricted to in-frame clones and leaves out a portion. The table shows about 130,000 clones, with 60% to 85% occurring only once. Material: peripheral blood. These receptors were obtained from a man older than 75 with acute or convalescent COVID-19. CDR3s leave out the opening cysteine and the closing phenylalanine or tryptophan. Fields, in order: V gene, J gene, CDR3 protein.

TRBV5-6,TRBJ1-5,ASSSGQGRFNQPQH
TRBV7-9,TRBJ2-1,ASSPRGTAIIKEQF
TRBV18,TRBJ1-2,ASSPYQGRDNYGYT
TRBV18,TRBJ1-2,ASSPNRDNNYGYT
TRBV2,TRBJ1-6,ASNLGAQGRSPLH
TRBV5-1,TRBJ1-1,ASSARGTQNTEAF
TRBV18,TRBJ1-1,ASSPPGGGGTEAF
TRBV5-1,TRBJ2-3,ASSLGPPTDTQY
TRBV15,TRBJ1-1,ATSRDRVGAF
TRBV2,TRBJ2-7,AGTRGYEQY
TRBV28,TRBJ1-5,ASSFNRGVSNQPQH
TRBV3-1/TRBV3-2,TRBJ2-3,ASSPSGGGGTGTQY
TRBV9,TRBJ1-1,ASSVDGGVTEAF
TRBV4-1,TRBJ2-7,ASSQVTTGSYEQY
TRBV5-1,TRBJ2-3,ASSLVSGVSTDTQY
TRBV6-5,TRBJ1-2,ASSFRGQGDYGYT
TRBV7-9,TRBJ1-2,ASSPDRRDNYGYT
TRBV4-2,TRBJ2-1,ASSHKRTRNYNEQF
TRBV29-1,TRBJ2-7,SFLDNLGEQY
TRBV15,TRBJ2-7,ATSRDSSRTGSYEQY
TRBV18,TRBJ2-1,ASSRGGGATYNEQF
TRBV5-1,TRBJ2-1,ASSLPSPTYNEQF
TRBV6-5,TRBJ1-1,ASSYLQGNTEAF
TRBV9,TRBJ2-1,ASSWSEGAYNEQF
TRBV7-2,TRBJ2-7,ASSFLPSYEQY
TRBV28,TRBJ2-1,ASKRDREYNEQF
TRBV3-1/TRBV3-2,TRBJ1-1,ASSQFQGTGTEAF
TRBV7-2,TRBJ2-1,ASAVGFNEQF
TRBV29-1,TRBJ2-7,SVVLSLGTVSHEQY
TRBV2,TRBJ1-6,ASRRDRGRVSPLH
TRBV5-5,TRBJ2-7,ASSGGPTGPYEQY
TRBV27,TRBJ2-4,ASSSGVVAKNIQY
TRBV6-5,TRBJ1-2,ATRTANYGYT
TRBV3-1/TRBV3-2,TRBJ1-3,ASSRFSGNTIY
TRBV19,TRBJ2-5,ASSSGQGWETQY
TRBV14,TRBJ2-7,ASSPGHRGIYEQY
TRBV27,TRBJ2-1,ASSLEGDRYNEQF
TRBV5-6,TRBJ2-2,ASSLGTGYTGELF
TRBV30,TRBJ2-7,AWSSGTSGLSYEQY
TRBV5-6,TRBJ2-5,ASSFTEDIYQETQY
TRBV9,TRBJ2-5,ASSVERGVEETQY
TRBV5-4,TRBJ2-3,ASSFRGPLATDTQY